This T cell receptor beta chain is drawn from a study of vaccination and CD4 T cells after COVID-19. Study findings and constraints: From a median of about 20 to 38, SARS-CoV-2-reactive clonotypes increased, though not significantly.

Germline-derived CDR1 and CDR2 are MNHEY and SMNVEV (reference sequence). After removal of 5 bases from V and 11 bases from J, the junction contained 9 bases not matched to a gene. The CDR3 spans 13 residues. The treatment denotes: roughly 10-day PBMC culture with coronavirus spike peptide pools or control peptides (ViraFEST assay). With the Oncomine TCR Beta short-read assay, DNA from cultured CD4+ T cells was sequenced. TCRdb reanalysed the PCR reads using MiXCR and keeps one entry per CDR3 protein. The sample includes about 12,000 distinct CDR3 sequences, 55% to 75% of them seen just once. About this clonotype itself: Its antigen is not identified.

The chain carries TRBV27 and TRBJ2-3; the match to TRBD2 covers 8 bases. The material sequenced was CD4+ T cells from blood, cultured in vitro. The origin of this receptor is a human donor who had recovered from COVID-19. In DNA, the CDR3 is TGTGCCAGCAGTCTTTCCCATAGCGGGGAGCAGTATTTT. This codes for CASSLSHSGEQYF.